This T cell receptor beta chain comes out of a study of blood T cell repertoires in COVID-19. Sequenced by immunoSEQ multiplex PCR; TCRdb stores in-frame clones only, minus some. The sample includes roughly 500,000 clones, approximately 91% of them seen just once. Donors in Cohort 3 who had recovered were those with two negative PCRs, healthcare professional clearance, or resolution of their symptoms. This CDR3 has 13 residues. The germline CDR1 and CDR2 sequences are SQVTM and ANQGSEA. Between the trimmed V and J ends, which lost 3 bases and 1 base, there was a span of 8 bases. The receptor was isolated from a woman aged 55-69 years who had recovered from COVID-19. The genes are TRBV29-1 and TRBJ2-3; D might be TRBD1 (6 bases). The sequencing input was PBMCs or T cells enriched from blood (not recorded which). CDR3 sequence reads: CSVDGGGTDTQYF. The CDR3 region has the DNA TGCAGCGTTGATGGGGGCGGCACAGATACGCAGTATTTT.